The clone carrying this T cell receptor beta chain was picked up a small number of times. What it binds is not known. The data belong to a study of T cell responses to AZD1222 COVID-19 vaccine. Study-wide points: Spike-wide coverage was observed for vaccine-associated CD4 TCRs, with dominant responses at 160-218 and 743-854.

Trimming removed 7 bases at V and 1 base at J, with 19 bases between. CDR3 length equals 16 residues. Germline V gives CDR1 LNHDA, CDR2 SQIVND (reference sequence). Only in-frame clones appear in the TCRdb table, and some are missing; sequencing was by immunoSEQ multiplex PCR. The table has under 150,000 clones, 93% seen once; the top ten hold approximately 3.1%. The sequence was obtained from an adult in good health. The V and J genes are TRBV19 and TRBJ1-1; tentatively, D is TRBD1 (6 bases). The sequences come from peripheral blood, collected on day 0 of AZD1222 vaccination. The CDR3 sequence: CASKEVTDSGNTEAFF. In DNA form, the CDR3 reads TGTGCCAGTAAGGAAGTCACGGACAGTGGGAACACTGAAGCTTTCTTT.